This TCR beta chain was sequenced during a study of regulatory T cells in long-lasting Graves disease. Time point meaning: newly diagnosed GD, antithyroid drugs for less than 3 months. Scientists built the TCR library using RNA that was extracted from PBMCs. The CDR3 loop spans 12 amino acids. V was trimmed by 4 bases and J by 10 bases, leaving 10 bases between them. The germline gives CDR1 SGHDN, CDR2 FVKESK. Sequencing libraries for TCR beta were prepared with iRepertoire HTBI primers and Arm-PCR of CDR3 regions. MiXCR was run by TCRdb on the multiplex PCR reads, yielding one entry per CDR3 protein. Of 530,000 or so distinct CDR3 sequences detected, more than 15% appear once; the ten largest clones hold approximately 12%. These sequences were also reported in another study, on T cells in Graves' hyperthyroidism and ophthalmopathy.

The chain is built from TRBV14 and TRBJ2-2; weak D call: TRBD1 (6 bases). This clonotype was obtained from a man in his late teens or twenties with Graves disease. Specimen: peripheral blood mononuclear cells (PBMCs), collected at new diagnosis, from a patient treated with antithyroid drugs. CDR3 loop: CASSPQGAELFF. The CDR3 DNA is TGTGCCAGCAGCCCACAGGGCGCGGAGCTGTTTTTT.